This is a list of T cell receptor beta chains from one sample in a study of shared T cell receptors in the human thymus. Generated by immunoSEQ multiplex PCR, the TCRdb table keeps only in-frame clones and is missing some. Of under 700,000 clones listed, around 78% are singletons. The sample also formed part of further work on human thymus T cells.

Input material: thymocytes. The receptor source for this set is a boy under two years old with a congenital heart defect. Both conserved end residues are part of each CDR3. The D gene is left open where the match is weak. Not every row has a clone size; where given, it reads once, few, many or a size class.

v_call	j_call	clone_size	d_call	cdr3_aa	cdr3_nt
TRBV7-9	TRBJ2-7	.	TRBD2	CASSLSASGRSHEQYF	TGTGCCAGCAGCTTGTCTGCTAGCGGGAGAAGCCACGAGCAGTACTTC
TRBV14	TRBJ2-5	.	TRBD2	CASRSPPGLAGWGDQETQYF	TGTGCCAGCAGGTCCCCGCCGGGACTAGCGGGCTGGGGGGACCAAGAGACCCAGTACTTC
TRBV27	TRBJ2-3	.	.	CASSQSTDTQYF	TGTGCCAGCAGTCAATCAACAGATACGCAGTATTTT
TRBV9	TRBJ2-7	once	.	CASSPTTISYEQYF	TGTGCCAGCAGCCCAACGACTATATCCTACGAGCAGTACTTC
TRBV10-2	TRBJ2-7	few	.	CASSEVREQYF	TGCGCCAGCAGTGAGGTCAGGGAGCAGTACTTC
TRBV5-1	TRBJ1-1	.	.	CASSSEGEAFF	TGCGCCAGCAGCTCGGAGGGGGAAGCTTTCTTT
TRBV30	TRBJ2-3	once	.	CAWGPGDTQYF	TGTGCCTGGGGGCCAGGAGATACGCAGTATTTT
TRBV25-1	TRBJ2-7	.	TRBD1	CASSDPGQNEQYF	TGTGCCAGCAGTGACCCGGGACAGAACGAGCAGTACTTC
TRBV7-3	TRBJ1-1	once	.	CASSLRGLTEAFF	TGTGCCAGCAGCTTAAGAGGGTTGACTGAAGCTTTCTTT
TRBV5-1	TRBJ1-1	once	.	CASRRFLDTEAFF	TGCGCCAGCAGGAGGTTCTTGGACACTGAAGCTTTCTTT
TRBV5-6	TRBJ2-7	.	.	CASSLPQPGEQYF	TGTGCCAGCAGCTTGCCACAGCCTGGCGAGCAGTACTTC
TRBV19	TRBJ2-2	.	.	CASMLGGTPCTGELFF	TGTGCCAGTATGTTGGGAGGAACGCCATGCACCGGGGAGCTGTTTTTT
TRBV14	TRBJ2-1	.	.	CASRAGYNEQFF	TGTGCCAGCAGGGCAGGGTACAATGAGCAGTTCTTC
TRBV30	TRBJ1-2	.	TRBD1	CAWSVGTGLNTF	TGTGCCTGGAGTGTGGGGACAGGGCTCAACACCTTC
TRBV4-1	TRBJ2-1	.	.	CASSQAMDFNEQFF	TGCGCCAGCAGCCAAGCGATGGACTTCAATGAGCAGTTCTTC
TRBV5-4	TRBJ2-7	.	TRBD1	CASSYRGTGAYEQYF	TGTGCCAGCAGTTACAGAGGGACAGGAGCCTACGAGCAGTACTTC
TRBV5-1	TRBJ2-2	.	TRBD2	CASSSSGGNTGELFF	TGCGCCAGCAGCTCCTCGGGAGGAAACACCGGGGAGCTGTTTTTT
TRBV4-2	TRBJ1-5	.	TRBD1	CASSQDKSTGGVLRHF	TGTGCCAGCAGCCAAGATAAAAGTACAGGGGGTGTGCTAAGGCATTTT
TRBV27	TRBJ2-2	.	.	CASSRYGQLNTGELFF	TGTGCCAGCAGCCGCTACGGACAGCTAAACACCGGGGAGCTGTTTTTT
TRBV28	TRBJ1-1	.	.	CASTLDRRNTEAFF	TGTGCCAGCACCTTAGACAGGAGGAACACTGAAGCTTTCTTT
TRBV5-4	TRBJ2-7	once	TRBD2	CASSPGGRGSSYEQYF	TGTGCCAGCAGCCCGGGAGGGCGGGGGAGCTCCTACGAGCAGTACTTC
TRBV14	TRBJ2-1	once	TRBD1	CASSAPGTEYNEQFF	TGTGCCAGCAGCGCCCCCGGGACAGAATACAATGAGCAGTTCTTC
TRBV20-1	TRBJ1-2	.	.	CSGGGPYGYTF	TGCAGTGGAGGGGGACCCTATGGCTACACCTTC
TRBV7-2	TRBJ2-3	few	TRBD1	CASSRRTGGTDTQYF	TGTGCCAGCAGCCGACGGACAGGGGGCACAGATACGCAGTATTTT
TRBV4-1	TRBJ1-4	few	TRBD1	CASSPRDSRPNEKLFF	TGCGCCAGCAGCCCCAGGGACAGTCGGCCTAATGAAAAACTGTTTTTT
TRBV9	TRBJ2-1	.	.	CASSHSLPSSYNEQFF	TGTGCCAGCAGCCATTCCCTTCCCAGCTCCTACAATGAGCAGTTCTTC
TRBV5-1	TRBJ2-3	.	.	CASSPRPRGPTDTQYF	TGCGCCAGCAGCCCCCGTCCACGGGGTCCGACAGATACGCAGTATTTT
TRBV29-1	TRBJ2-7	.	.	CSVEAGIAYEQYF	TGCAGCGTTGAGGCAGGGATCGCCTACGAGCAGTACTTC
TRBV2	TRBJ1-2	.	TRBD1	CASSEIGDRVRGYTF	TGTGCCAGCAGTGAAATTGGGGACAGGGTCCGGGGCTACACCTTC
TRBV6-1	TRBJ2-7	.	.	CASSEVEGLHEQYF	TGTGCCAGCAGTGAAGTGGAGGGCCTCCACGAGCAGTACTTC
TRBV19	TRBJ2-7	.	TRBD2	CASAKAGGSYEQYF	TGTGCCAGCGCGAAAGCGGGAGGCTCCTACGAGCAGTACTTC
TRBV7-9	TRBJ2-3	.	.	CASSPLQRAPDTQYF	TGTGCCAGCAGCCCCCTACAGCGGGCGCCAGATACGCAGTATTTT
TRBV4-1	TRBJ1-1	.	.	CASSQARDTVMNTEAFF	TGCGCCAGCAGCCAAGCCCGGGACACCGTCATGAACACTGAAGCTTTCTTT
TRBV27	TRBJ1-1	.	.	CASSLTHQATEAFF	TGTGCCAGCAGTTTAACACACCAGGCCACTGAAGCTTTCTTT
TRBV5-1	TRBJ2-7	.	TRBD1	CASSLTWTGQGEQYF	TGCGCCAGCAGCTTAACCTGGACAGGGCAGGGCGAGCAGTACTTC
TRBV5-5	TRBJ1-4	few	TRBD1	CASSPWDRVGEKLFF	TGTGCCAGCAGCCCGTGGGACAGGGTCGGTGAAAAACTGTTTTTT
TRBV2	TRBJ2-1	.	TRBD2	CASSPAGGQDWNEQFF	TGTGCCAGCAGCCCAGCGGGAGGGCAGGATTGGAATGAGCAGTTCTTC
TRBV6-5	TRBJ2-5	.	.	CASSYWTHPPQETQYF	TGTGCCAGCAGTTACTGGACTCATCCTCCCCAAGAGACCCAGTACTTC
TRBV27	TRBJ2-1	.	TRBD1	CASSLAGQAQNEQFF	TGTGCCAGCAGTCTGGCGGGACAGGCCCAAAATGAGCAGTTCTTC
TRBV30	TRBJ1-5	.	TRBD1	CAWTEAGGNLGGPQHF	TGTGCCTGGACCGAGGCAGGGGGCAATTTGGGAGGGCCCCAGCATTTT
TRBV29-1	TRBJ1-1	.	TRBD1	CSVEGRGVRGLWDTEAFF	TGCAGCGTTGAAGGTCGAGGTGTCAGGGGGCTTTGGGACACTGAAGCTTTCTTT
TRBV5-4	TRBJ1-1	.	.	CASSPPGANTEAFF	TGTGCCAGCAGCCCCCCGGGAGCGAACACTGAAGCTTTCTTT
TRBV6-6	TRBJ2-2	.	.	CASSYSGTLTGELFF	TGTGCCAGCAGTTACTCGGGCACCTTAACCGGGGAGCTGTTTTTT
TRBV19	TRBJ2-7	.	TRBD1	CASRNGQGASYEQYF	TGTGCCAGTAGAAACGGACAGGGGGCGTCGTACGAGCAGTACTTC
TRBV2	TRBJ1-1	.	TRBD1	CASRKLRTGTEAFF	TGTGCCAGCAGGAAGCTGAGGACAGGGACTGAAGCTTTCTTT
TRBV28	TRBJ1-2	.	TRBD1	CASKRTGNNYGYTF	TGTGCCAGCAAACGGACAGGCAATAACTATGGCTACACCTTC
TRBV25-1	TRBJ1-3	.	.	CASSGQNTIYF	TGTGCCAGCAGCGGTCAAAACACCATATATTTT
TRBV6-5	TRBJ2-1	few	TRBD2	CASSYSTSGYNEQFF	TGTGCCAGCAGTTACTCTACTAGCGGGTACAATGAGCAGTTCTTC
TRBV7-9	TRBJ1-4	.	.	CASSPTTYNEKLFF	TGTGCCAGCAGCCCGACGACATATAATGAAAAACTGTTTTTT